The rows below give T cell receptor beta chains drawn from one sample of a study of cytomegalovirus exposure and HLA in healthy donors. The method was immunoSEQ multiplex PCR; TCRdb's version includes in-frame clones alone and lacks a portion of them. The sample has around 150,000 clones, 70% seen once. Sequencing was done on a sample of PBMCs. These receptor sequences come from a young man in good health and CMV-seropositive. The CDR3 runs from the conserved cysteine through the conserved F or W. Each record gives: clone size, D gene, V gene, J gene, CDR3 protein, CDR3 DNA. D genes are given only for firm matches. The listing skips clone size in some rows; elsewhere it reads once, few, many or a size class.

size: .; D: TRBD1; V: TRBV19; J: TRBJ1-3; CDR3: CASSRDRGNTIYF; DNA: TGTGCCAGTAGTAGGGACAGGGGAAACACCATATATTTT
size: .; D: TRBD1; V: TRBV11-3; J: TRBJ1-1; CDR3: CASSPGQGNTEAFF; DNA: TGTGCCAGCAGCCCCGGACAGGGAAACACTGAAGCTTTCTTT
size: .; D: .; V: TRBV6-1; J: TRBJ2-1; CDR3: CASSEYPGASYNEQFF; DNA: TGTGCCAGCAGTGAATACCCAGGCGCATCCTACAATGAGCAGTTCTTC
size: .; D: TRBD2; V: TRBV10-3; J: TRBJ2-3; CDR3: CAISGLAGASTDTQYF; DNA: TGTGCCATCTCCGGACTAGCGGGGGCGAGCACAGATACGCAGTATTTT
size: .; D: .; V: TRBV6-6; J: TRBJ2-2; CDR3: CASSYNGGGTGELFF; DNA: TGTGCCAGCAGTTATAATGGGGGAGGCACCGGGGAGCTGTTTTTT
size: few; D: .; V: TRBV18; J: TRBJ1-1; CDR3: CASSPPGGATGITEAFF; DNA: TGTGCCAGCTCACCACCGGGGGGGGCAACCGGGATCACTGAAGCTTTCTTT
size: .; D: .; V: TRBV5-6; J: TRBJ2-2; CDR3: CASSPDAGLNTGELFF; DNA: TGTGCCAGCAGCCCAGACGCGGGGCTGAACACCGGGGAGCTGTTTTTT
size: .; D: .; V: TRBV5-1; J: TRBJ1-1; CDR3: CASSLSTGPNTEAFF; DNA: TGCGCCAGCAGCTTGTCAACAGGGCCGAACACTGAAGCTTTCTTT
size: few; D: .; V: TRBV6-1; J: TRBJ2-2; CDR3: CALTAGAQNTGELFF; DNA: TGTGCCTTGACGGCGGGGGCCCAGAACACCGGGGAGCTGTTTTTT
size: .; D: .; V: TRBV28; J: TRBJ1-1; CDR3: CASSFFNEAFF; DNA: TGTGCCAGCAGTTTCTTTAATGAAGCTTTCTTT
size: .; D: .; V: TRBV7-2; J: TRBJ1-6; CDR3: CASSSPAGLNSPLHF; DNA: TGTGCCAGCAGCTCCCCAGCAGGGTTGAATTCACCCCTCCACTTT
size: .; D: .; V: TRBV6-4; J: TRBJ1-5; CDR3: CASSDWGHKNSNQPQHF; DNA: TGTGCCAGCAGTGACTGGGGACACAAGAATTCCAATCAGCCCCAGCATTTT
size: .; D: .; V: TRBV19; J: TRBJ1-2; CDR3: CASSTPPQGPNYGYTF; DNA: TGTGCCAGTAGTACGCCCCCCCAGGGCCCAAACTATGGCTACACCTTC
size: few; D: .; V: TRBV6-6; J: TRBJ1-1; CDR3: CASRYGPTGEAFF; DNA: TGTGCCAGCAGATACGGGCCAACAGGAGAAGCTTTCTTT
size: .; D: .; V: TRBV10-1; J: TRBJ2-2; CDR3: CATRRTQNTGELFF; DNA: TGCGCCACCAGAAGGACACAGAACACCGGGGAGCTGTTTTTT
size: .; D: .; V: TRBV2; J: TRBJ2-2; CDR3: CASRGDRFNTGELFF; DNA: TGTGCCAGCAGGGGTGACAGGTTCAACACCGGGGAGCTGTTTTTT
size: once; D: .; V: TRBV7-3; J: TRBJ2-5; CDR3: CASSQMAQETQYF; DNA: TGTGCCAGCAGCCAAATGGCCCAAGAGACCCAGTACTTC
size: once; D: .; V: TRBV4-1; J: TRBJ2-1; CDR3: CASNIAASSYNEQFF; DNA: TGCGCCAGCAACATAGCGGCTAGCTCCTACAATGAGCAGTTCTTC
size: few; D: TRBD2; V: TRBV6-4; J: TRBJ2-1; CDR3: CASSDVSGGDEQFF; DNA: TGTGCCAGCAGTGACGTTAGCGGGGGGGATGAGCAGTTCTTC
size: .; D: .; V: TRBV7-8; J: TRBJ1-1; CDR3: CASSLGRGNTEAFF; DNA: TGTGCCAGCAGCTTAGGCAGGGGGAACACTGAAGCTTTCTTT
size: .; D: .; V: TRBV19; J: TRBJ1-3; CDR3: CASSIAVFGNTIYF; DNA: TGTGCCAGTAGTATAGCCGTTTTTGGAAACACCATATATTTT
size: .; D: .; V: TRBV5-1; J: TRBJ1-1; CDR3: CASSLDSMNTEAFF; DNA: TGCGCCAGCAGCTTAGACAGCATGAACACTGAAGCTTTCTTT
size: few; D: .; V: TRBV2; J: TRBJ1-1; CDR3: CASSDSTGQGEAFF; DNA: TGTGCCAGCAGTGATTCGACAGGTCAGGGTGAAGCTTTCTTT
size: once; D: .; V: TRBV9; J: TRBJ1-6; CDR3: CASSVSNSPLHF; DNA: TGTGCCAGCAGCGTAAGCAATTCACCCCTCCACTTT
size: .; D: .; V: TRBV6-1; J: TRBJ2-1; CDR3: CASSENGLLLNEQFF; DNA: TGTGCCAGCAGTGAAAACGGACTACTCCTCAATGAGCAGTTCTTC
size: .; D: TRBD1; V: TRBV5-8; J: TRBJ1-1; CDR3: CASSLDRVGNTEAFF; DNA: TGTGCCAGCAGCCTCGACAGGGTAGGGAACACTGAAGCTTTCTTT
size: .; D: TRBD2; V: TRBV7-2; J: TRBJ2-1; CDR3: CASSALAGDVDEQFF; DNA: TGTGCCAGCAGCGCCCTAGCGGGAGACGTGGATGAGCAGTTCTTC
size: .; D: TRBD1; V: TRBV6-6; J: TRBJ1-5; CDR3: CASSSVGQPNQPQHF; DNA: TGTGCCAGCAGTTCGGTGGGACAGCCAAATCAGCCCCAGCATTTT
size: .; D: TRBD1; V: TRBV9; J: TRBJ2-6; CDR3: CASSSHTGGHSSGANVLTF; DNA: TGTGCCAGCAGCTCGCACACAGGGGGTCACAGCTCTGGGGCCAACGTCCTGACTTTC
size: .; D: TRBD2; V: TRBV4-1; J: TRBJ2-1; CDR3: CASSQPTSGVYNEQFF; DNA: TGCGCCAGCAGCCAACCGACTAGCGGGGTGTACAATGAGCAGTTCTTC
size: few; D: .; V: TRBV6-6; J: TRBJ1-4; CDR3: CASRDRGDEKLFF; DNA: TGTGCCAGCAGGGACAGAGGGGATGAAAAACTGTTTTTT
size: .; D: .; V: TRBV29-1; J: TRBJ1-2; CDR3: CSVDGGTSYGYTF; DNA: TGCAGCGTTGATGGGGGCACAAGCTATGGCTACACCTTC
size: .; D: TRBD1; V: TRBV29-1; J: TRBJ2-2; CDR3: CSVGTGAGNTGELFF; DNA: TGCAGCGTTGGGACAGGGGCCGGCAACACCGGGGAGCTGTTTTTT
size: .; D: TRBD1; V: TRBV6-1; J: TRBJ1-1; CDR3: CASRNRGQGTEAFF; DNA: TGTGCCAGCAGAAACAGGGGGCAGGGGACTGAAGCTTTCTTT
size: .; D: TRBD2; V: TRBV6-1; J: TRBJ2-3; CDR3: CASIARLAGPDTQYF; DNA: TGTGCCAGCATCGCGCGACTAGCGGGACCAGATACGCAGTATTTT
size: .; D: TRBD2; V: TRBV5-1; J: TRBJ2-1; CDR3: CASSLGLAGSSYNEQFF; DNA: TGCGCCAGCAGCTTGGGACTAGCGGGAAGCTCCTACAATGAGCAGTTCTTC
size: .; D: TRBD2; V: TRBV7-9; J: TRBJ2-5; CDR3: CASSSTLAGYQETQYF; DNA: TGTGCCAGCAGCTCCACACTAGCGGGGTACCAAGAGACCCAGTACTTC
size: .; D: TRBD2; V: TRBV2; J: TRBJ2-1; CDR3: CASSASGYNEQFF; DNA: TGTGCCAGCAGTGCTAGCGGGTACAATGAGCAGTTCTTC
size: .; D: .; V: TRBV7-9; J: TRBJ2-1; CDR3: CASSLGGYEQFF; DNA: TGTGCCAGCAGCTTAGGAGGGTATGAGCAGTTCTTC
size: .; D: TRBD1; V: TRBV6-6; J: TRBJ1-1; CDR3: CASSYLGGTGGTEAFF; DNA: TGTGCCAGCAGTTACTTAGGAGGGACAGGGGGCACTGAAGCTTTCTTT
size: .; D: TRBD2; V: TRBV2; J: TRBJ2-5; CDR3: CASSSGLVGTQYF; DNA: TGTGCCAGCAGTTCCGGACTAGTGGGGACCCAGTACTTC
size: .; D: TRBD2; V: TRBV5-6; J: TRBJ2-2; CDR3: CASSPWAGVDTGELFF; DNA: TGTGCCAGCAGCCCTTGGGCGGGAGTCGACACCGGGGAGCTGTTTTTT
size: .; D: TRBD1; V: TRBV25-1; J: TRBJ2-1; CDR3: CASSQSGQLYNEQFF; DNA: TGTGCCAGCAGTCAGTCGGGACAGCTTTACAATGAGCAGTTCTTC
size: .; D: .; V: TRBV5-4; J: TRBJ2-1; CDR3: CASSFAGGNEQFF; DNA: TGTGCCAGCAGCTTCGCCGGGGGCAATGAGCAGTTCTTC
size: .; D: TRBD2; V: TRBV4-1; J: TRBJ2-1; CDR3: CASSQGGTSGGWNEQFF; DNA: TGCGCCAGCAGCCAAGGAGGCACTAGCGGGGGTTGGAATGAGCAGTTCTTC